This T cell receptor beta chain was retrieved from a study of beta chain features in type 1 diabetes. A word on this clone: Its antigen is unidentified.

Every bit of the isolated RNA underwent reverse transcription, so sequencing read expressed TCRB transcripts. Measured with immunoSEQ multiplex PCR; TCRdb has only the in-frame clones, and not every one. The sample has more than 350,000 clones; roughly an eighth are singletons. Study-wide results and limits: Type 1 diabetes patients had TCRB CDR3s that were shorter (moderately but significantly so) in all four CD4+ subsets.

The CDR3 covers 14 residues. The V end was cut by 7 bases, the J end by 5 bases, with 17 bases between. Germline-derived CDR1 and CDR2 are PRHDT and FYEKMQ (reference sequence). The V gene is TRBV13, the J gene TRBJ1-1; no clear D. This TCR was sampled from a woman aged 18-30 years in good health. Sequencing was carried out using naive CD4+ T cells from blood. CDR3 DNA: TGTGCCAGCAACCTTAGAGTACCCCAGACTGAAGCTTTCTTT. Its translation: CASNLRVPQTEAFF.